This T cell receptor (beta chain) was observed in a study of a mutant IDH1 vaccine in newly diagnosed glioma. At the level of the study: Held at week 35, visit V12 was the safety follow-up, and visit V13 followed at week 47.

This clone has only a few counts. Its matching antigen is unknown. The CDR3 covers 13 residues. CDR1 is SGDLS, CDR2 YYNGEE, per germline. V was clipped by 3 bases and J by 1 base, with 7 bases between them. Time point here: week 47, end of study. Vaccinated patients received 300 ug of mutant IDH1 20-mer peptide per dose, with topical imiquimod. The study enrolled donors with new WHO grade 3 or 4 IDH1-mutant, ATRX-lost astrocytomas. Repertoires were generated with immunoSEQ multiplex PCR, while TCRdb's copy carries only in-frame clones and drops some. The top ten hold approximately 3.5% of the sample, which has tens of thousands of clones, less than 90% seen once.

The sequencing used PBMCs, collected from a glioma patient whose treatment included an IDH1 peptide vaccine. The rearrangement uses TRBV9 and TRBJ1-2; D is unclear. The clonotype originates from a woman aged 45 to 65 with glioma. For the CDR3, the DNA is TGTGCCAGCAGCGATAATTATAACTATGGCTACACCTTC. It encodes CASSDNYNYGYTF.